The 10 T cell receptor beta chains below were found in one sample sequenced in a study of OX40 agonist ivuxolimab in advanced cancers. Method: immunoSEQ multiplex PCR; TCRdb's copy keeps in-frame clones and lacks some. Of 50,000 to 60,000 clones listed, almost 90% are singletons. Sequencing used CD4+ or CD8+ T cells sorted from blood, obtained in a trial of the OX40 agonist ivuxolimab. These receptors all come from an adult with an advanced solid tumor such as melanoma, head and neck, liver or kidney cancer.

This chain joins TRBV27 and TRBJ2-7, with a possible D match to TRBD1 (6 bases). This CDR3 has 13 residues. Germline V gene lookup returns CDR1 MNHEY and CDR2 SMNVEV (reference sequence). The V gene lost 3 bases and the J gene lost 5 bases, with 11 bases spanning the gap. The CDR3 region is CASSFQGMNEQYF. The DNA for the CDR3 is TGTGCCAGCAGTTTCCAGGGGATGAACGAGCAGTACTTC.

This clone is a singleton in its sample. J is TRBJ1-2 and V is TRBV11-2; the D is unclear. The CDR3 totals 13 residues. CDR1 is SGHAT, CDR2 FQNNGV, per germline. V lost 1 base, J lost 1 base, and 4 bases lay in between. CDR3 coding DNA: TGTGCCAGCAGCTTAGGGTTTAACTATGGCTACACCTTC. The encoded protein is CASSLGFNYGYTF. Filled out from reference TRBV11-2 and TRBJ1-2, the complete variable domain reads EAGVAQSPRYKIIEKRQSVAFWCNPISGHATLYWYQQILGQGPKLLIQFQNNGVVDDSQLPKDRFSAERLKGVDSTLKIQPAKLEDSAVYLCASSLGFNYGYTFGSGTRLTVV.

Worth noting for this clone: Sequence at one end of the junction differs from germline and may be a read error. The rearrangement links TRBV19 to TRBJ1-5; 7 nucleotides line up with TRBD1. CDR3 length equals 16 residues. Germline CDR1 and CDR2: LNHDA and SQIVND (reference sequence). CDR3 amino acids: CASSLTGVNSYQPQHF. In DNA form, the CDR3 reads TGTGCCAGTAGCCTTACAGGGGTCAATAGCTATCAGCCCCAGCATTTT. The full variable domain, with the rest looked up from reference TRBV19 and TRBJ1-5, is DGGITQSPKYLFRKEGQNVTLSCEQNLNHDAMYWYRQDPGQGLRLIYYSQIVNDFQKGDIAEGYSVSREKKESFPLTVTSAQKNPTAFYLCASSLTGVNSYQPQHFGDGTRLSIL.

J is TRBJ1-3 and V is TRBV7-2; D gene ambiguous. The CDR3 sequence is 15 residues long. V lost 0 bases to trimming and J lost 0 bases, with 6 bases between them. The V gene's germline CDR1 is SGHTA and CDR2 FQGNSA. The CDR3 here is CASSLAQFSGNTIYF. The CDR3, as DNA: TGTGCCAGCAGCTTAGCGCAGTTCTCTGGAAACACCATATATTTT.

The rearrangement links TRBV5-1 to TRBJ1-4, with D possibly being TRBD1 (5 bases). This CDR3 is built from 14 residues. Trimming cost V 4 bases and J 5 bases, with 12 bases left between them. The germline V gene encodes CDR1 SGHRS and CDR2 YFSETQ. The CDR3 loop is CASSPDTLNEKLFF. The CDR3 DNA reads as TGCGCCAGCAGCCCGGACACTCTCAATGAAAAACTGTTTTTT.

About this clone: Different DNA sequences within this sample yield the same CDR3. CDR3 DNA: TGCGCCAGCAGCTTGGTTGGGGATAGCAATCAGCCCCAGCATTTT. It translates to CASSLVGDSNQPQHF. The rearrangement links TRBV5-1 to TRBJ1-5; D unclear. V lost 0 bases and J 0 bases, leaving 7 bases between the germline ends. This CDR3 spans 15 amino acids. Germline V CDR1 and CDR2: SGHRS, YFSETQ.

In its sample, this clone was seen a few times. This chain joins TRBV9 and TRBJ1-1; 8 nucleotides line up with TRBD1. Per germline, CDR1 SGDLS and CDR2 YYNGEE. The CDR3 loop spans 12 amino acids. The V gene end was trimmed by 7 bases and the J gene end by 5 bases; junction bases not matched to a gene: 4. CDR3 DNA sequence: TGTGCCAGCGGACAGGGTGAGACTGAAGCTTTCTTT. Its protein is CASGQGETEAFF.

V gene TRBV29-1 combines with J gene TRBJ1-3; 8 positions match TRBD1. This CDR3 spans 12 amino acids. The V and J ends lost 6 bases and 2 bases, in that order; junction bases with no gene match: 0. CDR1 and CDR2 from the germline V gene are SQVTM and ANQGSEA. This chain's CDR3 is CSVQGAGNTIYF. The CDR3 nucleotides read TGCAGCGTACAGGGGGCTGGAAACACCATATATTTT.

This sequence joins TRBV7-9 and TRBJ1-6; TRBD1 agrees at 7 bases. The CDR3 extends over 14 amino acids. Germline trimming cut 9 bases from V and 7 bases from J; bases unmatched to any gene: 9. Germline CDR1 SEHNR, CDR2 FQNEAQ (reference sequence). This CDR3 reads CASTWGQINSPLHF. The CDR3 nucleotides are TGTGCCAGTACCTGGGGACAGATAAATTCACCCCTCCACTTT.

This sequence joins TRBV6-1 and TRBJ2-7; TRBD2 agrees at 14 bases. The CDR3 consists of 15 residues. V lost 5 bases to trimming and J lost 3 bases; unmatched junction nucleotides: 3. Per the germline V gene, CDR1 is MNHNS and CDR2 is SASEGT. CDR3 in amino acids: CASSPGTSGGYEQYF. CDR3 nucleotides: TGTGCCAGCAGTCCGGGGACTAGCGGGGGCTACGAGCAGTACTTC.